The rows below give T cell receptor beta chains drawn from one sample of a study of response to subunit inactivated influenza vaccine. TCRdb re-analysed the RT-PCR reads in MiXCR, keeping a single row per CDR3 protein. The profile shows around 480,000 distinct CDR3 sequences, 16% of them singletons. Sequenced here: CD4+ T cells sorted from PBMCs, sampled about 23 months after vaccination. The receptor source for this set is a man between 50 and 70 years old who received an inactivated influenza vaccine. Both conserved end residues are part of each CDR3.

TRBV24-1	TRBJ2-2	CATSDTRGTGELFF
TRBV4-3	TRBJ2-5	CASSQEARGRGSQETQYF
TRBV12-3/TRBV12-4	TRBJ2-7	CASKRQGMAYEQYF
TRBV29-1	TRBJ1-5	CSVSGQPNQPQHF
TRBV5-1	TRBJ2-1	CASSTTNWDEQFF
TRBV20-1	TRBJ2-3	CSARDLEDRGTDTQYF
TRBV5-1	TRBJ2-3	CASSLADPTDTQYF
TRBV4-2	TRBJ2-2	CASMMGRTGELFF
TRBV12-3/TRBV12-4	TRBJ2-1	CASTEAGGPSREQFF
TRBV7-8	TRBJ2-7	CASCFQGQGPYEQYF
TRBV3-1	TRBJ1-1	CASSQDQLSNTEAFF
TRBV7-2	TRBJ2-1	CASSSTSGVYNEQFF
TRBV6-1	TRBJ2-3	CAAGPGGLSTDTQYF
TRBV27	TRBJ2-2	CASKYGTGFTGELFF
TRBV7-8	TRBJ2-3	CASSSSAGYPDTQYF
TRBV18	TRBJ2-5	CASSPGAGRVETQYF